The following is a T cell receptor (beta chain) sequence with its context. The data originate from a study of blood T cell repertoires in COVID-19. Overall study: Researchers got acute and convalescent COVID-19 samples from the United States, Italy and Spain. Sources were T cells, B-cell-depleted T cells, or PBMCs; the material itself was cDNA or gDNA.

As handled by the study authors: Nucleated cell number was recorded as an estimate derived from reference gene primer amplification. This table comes from immunoSEQ multiplex PCR, and its TCRdb copy is limited to in-frame clones, with some not included. That table is the source of V, J and clone size, and D and trimming were worked out from the DNA. Found here are 250,000 to 350,000 clones, 92% of them singletons; the top ten hold around 18%. V was trimmed by 3 bases and J by 0 bases, leaving 13 bases between them. Germline-derived CDR1 and CDR2 are LGHNT and FRNRAP. This CDR3 has 16 residues. Across about two dozen US areas, participants ranged in age from roughly 18 to 95 years.

This clonotype was obtained from a woman in her twenties or thirties who had recovered from COVID-19. This rearrangement joins TRBV12-5 to TRBJ2-3; D is uncertain. Sample: PBMCs or T cells enriched from blood (not recorded which). The CDR3 DNA reads TGTGCTAGTGGTTTATACTCAGGCACTAGCACAGATACGCAGTATTTT. Protein: CASGLYSGTSTDTQYF.